This T cell receptor (beta chain) came from a study of OX40 agonist ivuxolimab in advanced cancers. The overall study: Patients undergoing dose escalation presented with hepatocellular carcinoma, melanoma, renal cell or head and neck cancer. Age averaged around 58 years (range roughly 20 to 90), and 80% to 90% were male.

This CDR3 has 14 amino acids. Between the trimmed V and J ends, which lost 2 bases and 5 bases, there was a span of 10 bases. Germline V gene data show CDR1 as LNHDA and CDR2 as SQIVND (reference sequence). The assay was immunoSEQ multiplex PCR, and TCRdb's table has in-frame clones only and misses some. The sample holds roughly 70,000 clones; 90% to 95% are singletons and the top ten take around 6.1%. Anyone with autoimmune disease history or systemic immunosuppression was excluded. Sequencing was performed on CD4+ or CD8+ T cells sorted from blood, taken in a trial of the OX40 agonist ivuxolimab. The chain combines TRBV19 with TRBJ2-1; D is possibly TRBD2 (6 bases). The TCR was taken from an adult with an advanced solid tumor such as melanoma, head and neck, liver or kidney cancer. CDR3 bases: TGTGCCAGTAGTATACTGGACTATAACAATGAGCAGTTCTTC. It specifies CASSILDYNNEQFF.